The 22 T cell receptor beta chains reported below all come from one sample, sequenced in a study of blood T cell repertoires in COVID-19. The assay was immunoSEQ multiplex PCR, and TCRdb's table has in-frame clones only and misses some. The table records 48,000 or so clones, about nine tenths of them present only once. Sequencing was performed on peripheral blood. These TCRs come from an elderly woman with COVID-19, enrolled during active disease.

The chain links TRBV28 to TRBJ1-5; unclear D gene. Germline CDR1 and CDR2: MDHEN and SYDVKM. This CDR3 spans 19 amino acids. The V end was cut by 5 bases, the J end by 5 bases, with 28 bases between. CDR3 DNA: TGTGCCAGCAGTCCCCAAAGGTTAACAATGGAGAAATTTGATCAGCCCCAGCATTTT. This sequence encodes CASSPQRLTMEKFDQPQHF.

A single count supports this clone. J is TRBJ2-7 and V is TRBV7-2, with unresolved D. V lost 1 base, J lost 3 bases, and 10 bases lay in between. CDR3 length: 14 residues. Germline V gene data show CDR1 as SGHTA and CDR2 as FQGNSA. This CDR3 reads CASSLGVRIYEQYF. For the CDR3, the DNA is TGTGCCAGCAGCTTAGGCGTCAGGATCTACGAGCAGTACTTC.

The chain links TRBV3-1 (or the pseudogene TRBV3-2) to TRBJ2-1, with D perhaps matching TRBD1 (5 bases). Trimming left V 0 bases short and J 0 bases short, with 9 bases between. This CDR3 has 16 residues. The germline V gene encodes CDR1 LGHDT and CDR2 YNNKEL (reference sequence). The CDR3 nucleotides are TGTGCCAGCAGCCAAGATGGTAGGGGCTCCTACAATGAGCAGTTCTTC. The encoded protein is CASSQDGRGSYNEQFF.

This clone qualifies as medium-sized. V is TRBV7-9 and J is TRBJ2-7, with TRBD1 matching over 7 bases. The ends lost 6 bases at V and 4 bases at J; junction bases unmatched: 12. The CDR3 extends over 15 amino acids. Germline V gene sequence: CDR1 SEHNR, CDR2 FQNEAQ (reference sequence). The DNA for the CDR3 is TGTGCCAGCAGGACGGCGGTAGGGGGCGCGTACGAGCAGTACTTC. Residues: CASRTAVGGAYEQYF. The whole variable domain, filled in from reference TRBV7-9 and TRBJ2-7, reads DTGVSQNPRHKITKRGQNVTFRCDPISEHNRLYWYRQTLGQGPEFLTYFQNEAQLEKSRLLSDRFSAERPKGSFSTLEIQRTEQGDSAMYLCASRTAVGGAYEQYFGPGTRLTVT.

The CDR3 reads CASSLDTSSGNTIYF. CDR3 DNA: TGTGCCAGCAGCTTGGACACAAGCTCTGGAAACACCATATATTTT. The chain uses TRBV5-5 and TRBJ1-3; D ambiguous. The V end was cut by 0 bases, the J end by 0 bases, with 7 bases between. The CDR3 totals 15 residues. Germline CDR1 is SGHKS and CDR2 is YYEKEE (reference sequence).

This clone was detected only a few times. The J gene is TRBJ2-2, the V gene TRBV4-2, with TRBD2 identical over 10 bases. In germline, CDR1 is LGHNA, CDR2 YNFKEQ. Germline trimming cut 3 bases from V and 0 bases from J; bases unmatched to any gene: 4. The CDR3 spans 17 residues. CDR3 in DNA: TGTGCCAGCAGCCACCACCTAGCGGGAGCGAACACCGGGGAGCTGTTTTTT. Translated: CASSHHLAGANTGELFF.

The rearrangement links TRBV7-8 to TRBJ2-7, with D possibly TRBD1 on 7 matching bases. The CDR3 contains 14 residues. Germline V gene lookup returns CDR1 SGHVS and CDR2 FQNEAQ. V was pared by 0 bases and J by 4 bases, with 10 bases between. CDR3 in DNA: TGTGCCAGCAGCTTAGCGGAGGGGGCATACGAGCAGTACTTC. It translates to CASSLAEGAYEQYF.

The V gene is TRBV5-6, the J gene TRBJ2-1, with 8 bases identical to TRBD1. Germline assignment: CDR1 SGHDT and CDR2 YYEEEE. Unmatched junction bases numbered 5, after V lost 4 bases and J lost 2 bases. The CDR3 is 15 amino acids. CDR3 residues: CASSAGQATYNEQFF. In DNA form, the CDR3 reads TGTGCCAGCAGCGCGGGACAGGCGACCTACAATGAGCAGTTCTTC.

In nucleotides, the CDR3 is TGTGCCAGCAGCCAAGACCCCGCGAGGACTGAAGCTTTCTTT. Translated, it gives CASSQDPARTEAFF. The V gene is TRBV3-1 (or the pseudogene TRBV3-2), the J gene TRBJ1-1; unclear D gene. V lost 0 bases and J 5 bases, leaving 10 bases between the germline ends. Looked up from germline, CDR1 is LGHDT and CDR2 is YNNKEL (reference sequence). CDR3 length equals 14 residues.

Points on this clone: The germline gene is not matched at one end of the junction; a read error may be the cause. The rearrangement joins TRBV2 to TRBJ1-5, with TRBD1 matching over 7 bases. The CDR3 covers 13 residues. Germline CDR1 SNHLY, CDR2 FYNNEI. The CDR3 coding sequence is TGTGCCAGCAGAGAAGACAGGGATCAGCCCCAGCATTTT. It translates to CASREDRDQPQHF.

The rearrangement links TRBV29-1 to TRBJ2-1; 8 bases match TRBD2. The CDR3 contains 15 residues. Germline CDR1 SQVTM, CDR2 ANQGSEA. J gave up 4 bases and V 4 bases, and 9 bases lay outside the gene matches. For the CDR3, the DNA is TGCAGCGTTGTTCAAGGCCTAGCGGGTTACAATGAGCAGTTCTTC. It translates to CSVVQGLAGYNEQFF.

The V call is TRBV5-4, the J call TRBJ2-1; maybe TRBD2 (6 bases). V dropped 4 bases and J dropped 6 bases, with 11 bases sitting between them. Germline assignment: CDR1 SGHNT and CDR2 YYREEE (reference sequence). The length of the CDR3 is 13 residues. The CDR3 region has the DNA TGTGCCAGCAGCGTCCCGACTAGCAATGAGCAGTTCTTC. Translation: CASSVPTSNEQFF.

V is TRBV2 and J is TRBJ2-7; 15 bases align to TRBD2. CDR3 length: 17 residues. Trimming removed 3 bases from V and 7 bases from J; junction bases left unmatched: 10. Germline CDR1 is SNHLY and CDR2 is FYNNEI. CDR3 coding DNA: TGTGCCAGCAGTGAGTTACCGGGACTAGCGGGAGGAAAAGAGCAGTACTTC. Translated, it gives CASSELPGLAGGKEQYF.

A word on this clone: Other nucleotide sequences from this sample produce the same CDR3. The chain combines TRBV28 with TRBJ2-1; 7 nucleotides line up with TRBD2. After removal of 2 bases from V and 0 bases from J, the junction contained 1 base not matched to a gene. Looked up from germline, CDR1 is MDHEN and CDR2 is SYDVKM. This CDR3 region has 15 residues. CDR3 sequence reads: CASSLGGGSYNEQFF. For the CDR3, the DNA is TGTGCCAGCAGTTTAGGGGGGGGCTCCTACAATGAGCAGTTCTTC. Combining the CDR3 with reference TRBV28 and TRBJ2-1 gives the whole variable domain DVKVTQSSRYLVKRTGEKVFLECVQDMDHENMFWYRQDPGLGLRLIYFSYDVKMKEKGDIPEGYSVSREKKERFSLILESASTNQTSMYLCASSLGGGSYNEQFFGPGTRLTVL.

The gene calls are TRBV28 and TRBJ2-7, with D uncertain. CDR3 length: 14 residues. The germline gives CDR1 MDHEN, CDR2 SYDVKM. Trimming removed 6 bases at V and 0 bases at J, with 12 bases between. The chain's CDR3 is CASRMTENSYEQYF. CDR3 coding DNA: TGTGCCAGCAGGATGACTGAGAACTCCTACGAGCAGTACTTC.

DNA of the CDR3: TGCGCCAGCAGCCGAGGGGTTCTAAGACAGGCGAACACTGAAGCTTTCTTT. This codes for CASSRGVLRQANTEAFF. The V and J genes are TRBV5-1 and TRBJ1-1, with D possibly TRBD1 on 6 matching bases. V lost 4 bases and J lost 1, with 20 bases in between. Germline V gives CDR1 SGHRS, CDR2 YFSETQ. This CDR3 contains 17 residues.

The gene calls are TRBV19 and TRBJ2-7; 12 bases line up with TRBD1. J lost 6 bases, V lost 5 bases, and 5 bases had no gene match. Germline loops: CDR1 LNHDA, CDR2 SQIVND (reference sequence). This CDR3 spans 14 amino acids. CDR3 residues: CASSPGQGALEQYF. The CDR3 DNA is TGTGCCAGTAGTCCGGGACAGGGGGCCCTCGAGCAGTACTTC.

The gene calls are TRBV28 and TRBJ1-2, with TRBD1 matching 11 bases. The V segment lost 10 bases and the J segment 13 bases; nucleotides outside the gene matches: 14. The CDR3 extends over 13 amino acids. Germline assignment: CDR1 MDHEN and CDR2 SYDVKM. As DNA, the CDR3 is TGTGCCATCTCAACCGGGACAGGGGGTGTCCTCACCTTC. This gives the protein CAISTGTGGVLTF.

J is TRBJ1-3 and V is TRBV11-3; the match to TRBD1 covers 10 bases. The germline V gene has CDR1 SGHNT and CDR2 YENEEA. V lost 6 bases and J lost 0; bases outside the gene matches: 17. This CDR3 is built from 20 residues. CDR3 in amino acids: CASRSQTSGTGANSGNTIYF. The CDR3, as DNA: TGTGCCAGCAGATCACAGACCTCCGGGACAGGGGCCAACTCTGGAAACACCATATATTTT.

CDR3 protein: CATSRGLDYGQYF. The CDR3 DNA reads TGTGCCACCAGTAGGGGACTAGACTATGGGCAGTACTTC. The chain carries TRBV24-1 and TRBJ2-7; 8 bases are shared with TRBD2. The CDR3 sequence is 13 residues long. The V gene end was trimmed by 6 bases and the J gene end by 9 bases; junction bases not matched to a gene: 9. CDR1 is KGHDR, CDR2 SFDVKD, per germline.

CDR3 region: CASHGDSFYGYTF. CDR3 DNA: TGTGCCAGCCATGGGGACAGTTTTTATGGCTACACCTTC. The V and J genes are TRBV2 and TRBJ1-2; 7 nucleotides align to TRBD1. V trimming: 8 bases; J trimming: 5 bases; junction bases outside the gene matches: 8. The CDR3 spans 13 residues. Germline V CDR1 and CDR2: SNHLY, FYNNEI.

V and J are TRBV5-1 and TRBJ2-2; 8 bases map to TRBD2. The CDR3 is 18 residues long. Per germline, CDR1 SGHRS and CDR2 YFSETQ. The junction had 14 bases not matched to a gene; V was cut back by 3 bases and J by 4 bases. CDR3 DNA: TGCGCCAGCAGCTCAGGACTAATAGCGGGACCGGGCACCGGGGAGCTGTTTTTT. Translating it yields CASSSGLIAGPGTGELFF.